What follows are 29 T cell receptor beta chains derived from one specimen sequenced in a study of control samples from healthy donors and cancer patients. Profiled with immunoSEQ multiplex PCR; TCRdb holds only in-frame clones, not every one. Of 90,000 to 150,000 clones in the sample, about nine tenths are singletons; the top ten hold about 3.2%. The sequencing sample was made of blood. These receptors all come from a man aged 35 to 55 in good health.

CDR3 in DNA: TGTGCCAGCAGCAGCGGGGGGGCCTCGGGTACGCAGTATTTT. Amino acid sequence: CASSSGGASGTQYF. The chain carries TRBV9 and TRBJ2-3; 10 bases fit TRBD2. CDR1 SGDLS and CDR2 YYNGEE come from the germline V gene. Germline trimming cut 4 bases from V and 8 bases from J; bases unmatched to any gene: 7. This CDR3 has 14 amino acids.

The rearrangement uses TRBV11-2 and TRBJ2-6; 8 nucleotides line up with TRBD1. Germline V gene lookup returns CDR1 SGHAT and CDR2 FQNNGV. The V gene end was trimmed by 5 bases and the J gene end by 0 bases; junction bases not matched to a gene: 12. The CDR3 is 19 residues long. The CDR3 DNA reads TGTGCCAGCAGCGAGGGGACAGGTTCCCTTCTCTCTGGGGCCAACGTCCTGACTTTC. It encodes CASSEGTGSLLSGANVLTF.

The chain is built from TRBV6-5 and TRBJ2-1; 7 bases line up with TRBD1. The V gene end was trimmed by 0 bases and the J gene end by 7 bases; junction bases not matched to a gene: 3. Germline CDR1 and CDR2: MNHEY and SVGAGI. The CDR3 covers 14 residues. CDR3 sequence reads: CASSYSTGRNEQFF. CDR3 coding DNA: TGTGCCAGCAGTTACTCGACAGGGCGGAATGAGCAGTTCTTC.

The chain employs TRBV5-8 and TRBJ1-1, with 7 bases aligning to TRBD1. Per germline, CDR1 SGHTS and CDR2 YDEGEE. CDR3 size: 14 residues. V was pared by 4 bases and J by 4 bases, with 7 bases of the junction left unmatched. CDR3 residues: CASSITGVGTEAFF. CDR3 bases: TGTGCCAGCAGCATAACAGGGGTGGGCACTGAAGCTTTCTTT.

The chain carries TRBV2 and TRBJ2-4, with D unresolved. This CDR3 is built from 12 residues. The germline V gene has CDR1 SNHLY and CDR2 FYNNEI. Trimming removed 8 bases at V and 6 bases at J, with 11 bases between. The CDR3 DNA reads TGTGCCAGCCAAGGCTACAGAAACATTCAGTACTTC. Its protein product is CASQGYRNIQYF.

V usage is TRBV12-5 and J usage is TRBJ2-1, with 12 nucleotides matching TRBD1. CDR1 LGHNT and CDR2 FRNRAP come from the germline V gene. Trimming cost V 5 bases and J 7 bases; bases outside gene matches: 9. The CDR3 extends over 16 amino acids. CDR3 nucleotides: TGTGCTAGTGGTCCACCGGGACAGGGGGCGATGAATGAGCAGTTCTTC. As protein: CASGPPGQGAMNEQFF. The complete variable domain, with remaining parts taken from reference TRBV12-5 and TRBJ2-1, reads DARVTQTPRHKVTEMGQEVTMRCQPILGHNTVFWYRQTMMQGLELLAYFRNRAPLDDSGMPKDRFSAEMPDATLATLKIQPSEPRDSAVYFCASGPPGQGAMNEQFFGPGTRLTVL.

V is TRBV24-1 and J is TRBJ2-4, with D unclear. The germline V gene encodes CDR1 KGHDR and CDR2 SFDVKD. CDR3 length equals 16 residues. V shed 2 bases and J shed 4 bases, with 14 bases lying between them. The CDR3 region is CATSDSAGLMKNIQYF. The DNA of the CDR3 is TGTGCCACCAGTGATTCGGCAGGATTAATGAAAAACATTCAGTACTTC.

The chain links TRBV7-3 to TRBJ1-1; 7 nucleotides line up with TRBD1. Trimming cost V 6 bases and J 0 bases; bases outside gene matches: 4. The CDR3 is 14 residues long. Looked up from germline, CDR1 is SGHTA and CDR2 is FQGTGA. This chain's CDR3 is CASRRDSMNTEAFF. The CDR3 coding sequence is TGTGCCAGCAGGCGGGACAGCATGAACACTGAAGCTTTCTTT.

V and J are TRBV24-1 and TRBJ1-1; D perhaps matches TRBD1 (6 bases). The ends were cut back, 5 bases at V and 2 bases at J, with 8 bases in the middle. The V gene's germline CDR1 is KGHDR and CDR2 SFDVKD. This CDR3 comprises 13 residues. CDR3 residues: CATSVGGNTEAFF. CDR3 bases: TGTGCCACCAGTGTTGGGGGCAACACTGAAGCTTTCTTT.

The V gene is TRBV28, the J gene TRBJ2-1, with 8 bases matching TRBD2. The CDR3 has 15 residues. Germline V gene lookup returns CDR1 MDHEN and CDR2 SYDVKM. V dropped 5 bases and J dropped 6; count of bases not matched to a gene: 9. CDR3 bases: TGTGCCAGCAGTCCGGCCGGAGCGGGGGTCAATGAGCAGTTCTTC. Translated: CASSPAGAGVNEQFF.

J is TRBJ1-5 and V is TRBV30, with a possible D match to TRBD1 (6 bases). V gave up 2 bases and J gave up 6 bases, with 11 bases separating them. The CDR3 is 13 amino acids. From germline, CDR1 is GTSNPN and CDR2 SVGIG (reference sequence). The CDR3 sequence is CAWSLGGRQPQHF. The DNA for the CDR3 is TGTGCCTGGAGTCTCGGGGGGCGTCAGCCCCAGCATTTT.

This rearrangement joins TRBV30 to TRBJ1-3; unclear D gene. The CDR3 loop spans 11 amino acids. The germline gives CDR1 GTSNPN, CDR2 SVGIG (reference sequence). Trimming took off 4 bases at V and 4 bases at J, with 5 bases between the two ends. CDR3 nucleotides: TGTGCCTGGACCCCAGGAAACACCATATATTTT. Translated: CAWTPGNTIYF.

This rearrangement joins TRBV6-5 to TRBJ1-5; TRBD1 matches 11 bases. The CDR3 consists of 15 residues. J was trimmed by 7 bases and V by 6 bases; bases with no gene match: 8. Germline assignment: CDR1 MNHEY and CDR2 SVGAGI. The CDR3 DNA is TGTGCCAGCAGCCCGGGACAGGGGGTTTACCAGCCCCAGCATTTT. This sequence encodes CASSPGQGVYQPQHF.

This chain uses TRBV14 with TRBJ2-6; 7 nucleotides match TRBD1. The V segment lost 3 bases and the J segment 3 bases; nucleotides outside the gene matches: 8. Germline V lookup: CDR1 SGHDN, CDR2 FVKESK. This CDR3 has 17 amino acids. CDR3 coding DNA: TGTGCCAGCAGCCAGGGACAGCCCTCTAGTGGGGCCAACGTCCTGACTTTC. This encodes CASSQGQPSSGANVLTF.

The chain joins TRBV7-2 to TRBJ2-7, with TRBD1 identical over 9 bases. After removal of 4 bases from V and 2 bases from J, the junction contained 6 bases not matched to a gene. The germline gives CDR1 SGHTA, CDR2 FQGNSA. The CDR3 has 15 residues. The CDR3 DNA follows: TGTGCCAGCAGCTCGTCCGGACAGGGGACCTACGAGCAGTACTTC. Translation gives CASSSSGQGTYEQYF.

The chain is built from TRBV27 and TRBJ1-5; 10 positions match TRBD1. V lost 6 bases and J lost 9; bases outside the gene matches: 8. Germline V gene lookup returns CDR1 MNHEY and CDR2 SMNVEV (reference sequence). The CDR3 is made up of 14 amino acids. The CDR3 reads CASSTGTGARPQHF. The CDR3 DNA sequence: TGTGCCAGCAGCACCGGGACAGGGGCTCGGCCCCAGCATTTT.

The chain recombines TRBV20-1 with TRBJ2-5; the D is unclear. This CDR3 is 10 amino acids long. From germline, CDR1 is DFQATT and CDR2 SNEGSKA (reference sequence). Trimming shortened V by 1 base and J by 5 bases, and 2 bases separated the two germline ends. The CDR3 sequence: CSARGETQYF. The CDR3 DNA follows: TGCAGTGCTAGAGGGGAGACCCAGTACTTC.

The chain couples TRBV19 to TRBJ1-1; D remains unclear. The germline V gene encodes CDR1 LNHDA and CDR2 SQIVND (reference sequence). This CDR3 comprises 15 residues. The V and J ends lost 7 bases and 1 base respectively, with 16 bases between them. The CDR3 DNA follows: TGTGCCAGTACCCGAGGCGGGTCTGCGAACACTGAAGCTTTCTTT. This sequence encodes CASTRGGSANTEAFF.

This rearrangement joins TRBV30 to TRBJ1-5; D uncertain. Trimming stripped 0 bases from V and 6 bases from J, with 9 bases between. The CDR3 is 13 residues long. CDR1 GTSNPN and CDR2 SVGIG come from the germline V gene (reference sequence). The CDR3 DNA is TGTGCCTGGAGTGTAGCAAGAACTCAGCCCCAGCATTTT. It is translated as CAWSVARTQPQHF.

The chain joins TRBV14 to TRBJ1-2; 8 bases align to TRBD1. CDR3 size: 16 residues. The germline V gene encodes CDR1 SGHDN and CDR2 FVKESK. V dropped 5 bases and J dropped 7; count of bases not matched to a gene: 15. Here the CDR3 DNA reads TGTGCCAGCAGCTCATTCCCACACAGGGGGGCTGGTGGCTACACCTTC. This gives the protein CASSSFPHRGAGGYTF.

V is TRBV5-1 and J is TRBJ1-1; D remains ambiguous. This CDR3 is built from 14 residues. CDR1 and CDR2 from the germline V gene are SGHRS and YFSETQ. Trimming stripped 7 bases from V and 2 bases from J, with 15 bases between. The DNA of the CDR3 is TGCGCCAGCTGCCAATGGACGGGAAACACTGAAGCTTTCTTT. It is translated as CASCQWTGNTEAFF. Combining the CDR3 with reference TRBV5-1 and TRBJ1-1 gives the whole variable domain KAGVTQTPRYLIKTRGQQVTLSCSPISGHRSVSWYQQTPGQGLQFLFEYFSETQRNKGNFPGRFSGRQFSNSRSEMNVSTLELGDSALYLCASCQWTGNTEAFFGQGTRLTVV.

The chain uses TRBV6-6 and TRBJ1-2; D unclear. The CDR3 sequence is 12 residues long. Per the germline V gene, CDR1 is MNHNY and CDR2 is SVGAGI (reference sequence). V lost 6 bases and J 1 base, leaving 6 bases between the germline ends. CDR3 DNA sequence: TGTGCCAGCAGCCCAATTAACTATGGCTACACCTTC. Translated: CASSPINYGYTF.

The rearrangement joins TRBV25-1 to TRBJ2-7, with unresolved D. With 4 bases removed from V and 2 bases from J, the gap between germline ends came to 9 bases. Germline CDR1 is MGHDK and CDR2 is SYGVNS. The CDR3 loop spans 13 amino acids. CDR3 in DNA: TGTGCCAGCAGTGCGGCTGGAACCTACGAGCAGTACTTC. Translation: CASSAAGTYEQYF.

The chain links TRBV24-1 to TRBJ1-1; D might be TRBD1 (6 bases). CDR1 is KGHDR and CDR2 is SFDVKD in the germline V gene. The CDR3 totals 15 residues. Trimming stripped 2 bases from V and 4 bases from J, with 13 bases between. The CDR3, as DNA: TGTGCCACCAGTGATTCACAGGGCCGCGGCACTGAAGCTTTCTTT. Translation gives CATSDSQGRGTEAFF.

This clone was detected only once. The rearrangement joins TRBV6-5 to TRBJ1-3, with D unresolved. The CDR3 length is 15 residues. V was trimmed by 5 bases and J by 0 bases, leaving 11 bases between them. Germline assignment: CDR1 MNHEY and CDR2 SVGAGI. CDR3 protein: CASSPDLSSGNTIYF. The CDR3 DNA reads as TGTGCCAGCAGTCCGGACCTGAGCTCTGGAAACACCATATATTTT.

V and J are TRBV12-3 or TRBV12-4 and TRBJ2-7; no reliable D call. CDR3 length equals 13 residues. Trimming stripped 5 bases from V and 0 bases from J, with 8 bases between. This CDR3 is CASSRDISYEQYF. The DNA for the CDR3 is TGTGCCAGCAGTCGAGATATCTCCTACGAGCAGTACTTC.

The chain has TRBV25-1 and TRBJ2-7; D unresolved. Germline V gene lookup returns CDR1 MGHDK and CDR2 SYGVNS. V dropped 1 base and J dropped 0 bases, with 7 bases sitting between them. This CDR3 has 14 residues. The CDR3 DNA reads TGTGCCAGCAGTGAATTAAACAGCTCCTACGAGCAGTACTTC. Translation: CASSELNSSYEQYF.

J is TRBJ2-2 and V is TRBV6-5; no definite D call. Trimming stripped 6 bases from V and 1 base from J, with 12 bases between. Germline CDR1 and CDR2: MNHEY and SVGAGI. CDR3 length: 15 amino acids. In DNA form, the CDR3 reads TGTGCCAGCAGGGTCGACGGCCTGAACACCGGGGAGCTGTTTTTT. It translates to CASRVDGLNTGELFF.

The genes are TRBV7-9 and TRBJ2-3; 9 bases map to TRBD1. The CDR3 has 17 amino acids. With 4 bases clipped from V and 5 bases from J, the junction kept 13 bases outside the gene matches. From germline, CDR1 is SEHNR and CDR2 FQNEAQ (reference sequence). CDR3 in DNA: TGTGCCAGCAGCTGGACAGGGGAAGCGGCTCGAGGAGATACGCAGTATTTT. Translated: CASSWTGEAARGDTQYF.